This note documents a single T cell receptor beta chain sequence. Its specificity is unknown. TCRdb's table, derived via immunoSEQ multiplex PCR, lists solely in-frame clones and lacks some. Of about 36,000 clones in the sample, about 93% were seen once. The sample originates from a study of T cells in tuberculosis. Overall study context: In South Africa, adults with active tuberculosis were compared with IGRA-negative and latently infected IGRA-positive adolescents.

Study-wide points: Active tuberculosis alpha repertoires lay closer to GMM-specific TCRs than controls'. Samples were chosen by availability of cryopreserved specimens. Active tuberculosis patients had shorter CDR3-alpha; the beta difference was nonsignificant.

The CDR3 is 16 residues long. Trimming removed 3 bases from V and 0 bases from J, with 11 bases in between. Germline values: CDR1 SNHLY, CDR2 FYNNEI. The chain is built from TRBV2 and TRBJ1-4; no clear D gene. This receptor was taken from a donor between 5 and 29 years old with latent tuberculosis or without tuberculosis infection. Input material: PBMCs. The CDR3 DNA follows: TGTGCCAGCAGTGATCGCCCTAGGCCAACTAATGAAAAACTGTTTTTT. Translating gives CASSDRPRPTNEKLFF.